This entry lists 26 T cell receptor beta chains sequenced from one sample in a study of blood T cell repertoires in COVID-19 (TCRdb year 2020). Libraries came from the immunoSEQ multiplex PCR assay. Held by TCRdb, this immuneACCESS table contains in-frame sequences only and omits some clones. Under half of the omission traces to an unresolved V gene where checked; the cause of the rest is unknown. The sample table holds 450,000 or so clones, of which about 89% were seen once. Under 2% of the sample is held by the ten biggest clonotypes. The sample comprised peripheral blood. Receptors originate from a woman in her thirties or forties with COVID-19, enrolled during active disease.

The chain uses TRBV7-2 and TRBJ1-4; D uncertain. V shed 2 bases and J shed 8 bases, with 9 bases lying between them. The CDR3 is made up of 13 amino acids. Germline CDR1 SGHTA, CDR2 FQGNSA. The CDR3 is CASSLTAFEKLFF. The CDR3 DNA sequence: TGTGCCAGCAGCTTAACAGCTTTCGAAAAACTGTTTTTT. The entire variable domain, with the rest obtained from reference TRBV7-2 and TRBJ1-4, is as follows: GAGVSQSPSNKVTEKGKDVELRCDPISGHTALYWYRQSLGQGLEFLIYFQGNSAPDKSGLPSDRFSAERTGGSVSTLTIQRTQQEDSAVYLCASSLTAFEKLFFGSGTQLSVL.

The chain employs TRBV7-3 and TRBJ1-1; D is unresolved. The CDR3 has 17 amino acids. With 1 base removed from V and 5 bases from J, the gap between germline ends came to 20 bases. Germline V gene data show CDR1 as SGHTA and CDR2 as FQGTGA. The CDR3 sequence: CASSLIGSILGSTEAFF. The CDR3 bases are TGTGCCAGCAGCTTAATCGGGAGTATCCTGGGGTCGACTGAAGCTTTCTTT.

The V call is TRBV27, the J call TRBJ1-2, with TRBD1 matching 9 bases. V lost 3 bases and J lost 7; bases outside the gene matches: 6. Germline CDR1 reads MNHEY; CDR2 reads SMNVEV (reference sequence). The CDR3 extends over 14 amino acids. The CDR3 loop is CASSFGDRVGGYTF. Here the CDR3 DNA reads TGTGCCAGCAGTTTTGGGGACAGGGTAGGTGGCTACACCTTC.

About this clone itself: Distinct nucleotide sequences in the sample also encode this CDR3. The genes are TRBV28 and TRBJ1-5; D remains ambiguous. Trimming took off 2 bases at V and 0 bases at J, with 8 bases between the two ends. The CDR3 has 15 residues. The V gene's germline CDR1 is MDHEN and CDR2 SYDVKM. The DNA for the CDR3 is TGTGCCAGCAGTTTAGGTGGCGGTAGCAATCAGCCCCAGCATTTT. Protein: CASSLGGGSNQPQHF. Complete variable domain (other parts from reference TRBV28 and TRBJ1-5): DVKVTQSSRYLVKRTGEKVFLECVQDMDHENMFWYRQDPGLGLRLIYFSYDVKMKEKGDIPEGYSVSREKKERFSLILESASTNQTSMYLCASSLGGGSNQPQHFGDGTRLSIL.

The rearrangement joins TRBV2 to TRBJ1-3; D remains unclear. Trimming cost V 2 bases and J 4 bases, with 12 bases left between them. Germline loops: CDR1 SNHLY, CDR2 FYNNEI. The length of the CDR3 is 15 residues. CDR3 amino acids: CASSETGFGGNTIYF. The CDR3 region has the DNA TGTGCCAGCAGTGAAACGGGGTTCGGAGGAAACACCATATATTTT.

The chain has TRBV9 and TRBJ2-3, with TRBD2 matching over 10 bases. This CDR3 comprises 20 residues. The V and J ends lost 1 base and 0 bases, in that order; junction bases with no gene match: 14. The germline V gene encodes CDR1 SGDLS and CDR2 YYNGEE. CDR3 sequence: CASSVSALAGGFSSTDTQYF. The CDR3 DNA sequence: TGTGCCAGCAGCGTAAGCGCCTTAGCGGGAGGTTTCTCTAGCACAGATACGCAGTATTTT. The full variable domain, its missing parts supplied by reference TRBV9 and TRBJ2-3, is DSGVTQTPKHLITATGQRVTLRCSPRSGDLSVYWYQQSLDQGLQFLIQYYNGEERAKGNILERFSAQQFPDLHSELNLSSLELGDSALYFCASSVSALAGGFSSTDTQYFGPGTRLTVL.

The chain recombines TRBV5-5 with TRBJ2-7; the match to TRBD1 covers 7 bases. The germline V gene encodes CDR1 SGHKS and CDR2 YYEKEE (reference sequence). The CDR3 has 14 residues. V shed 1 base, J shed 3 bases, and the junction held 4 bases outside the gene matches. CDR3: CASSLSGQSYEQYF. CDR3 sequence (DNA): TGTGCCAGCAGCTTGTCGGGACAGAGCTACGAGCAGTACTTC.

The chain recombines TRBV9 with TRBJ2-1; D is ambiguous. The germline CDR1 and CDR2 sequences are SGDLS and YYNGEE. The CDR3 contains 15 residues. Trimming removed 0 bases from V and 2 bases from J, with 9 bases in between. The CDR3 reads CASSVGSLPYNEQFF. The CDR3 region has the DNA TGTGCCAGCAGCGTAGGTTCCCTCCCCTACAATGAGCAGTTCTTC.

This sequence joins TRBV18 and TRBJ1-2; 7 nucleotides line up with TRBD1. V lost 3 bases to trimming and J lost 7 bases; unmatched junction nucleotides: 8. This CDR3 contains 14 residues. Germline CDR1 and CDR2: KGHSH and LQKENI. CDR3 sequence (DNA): TGTGCCAGCTCACCTTCCACAGGGGAAGGTGGCTACACCTTC. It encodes CASSPSTGEGGYTF.

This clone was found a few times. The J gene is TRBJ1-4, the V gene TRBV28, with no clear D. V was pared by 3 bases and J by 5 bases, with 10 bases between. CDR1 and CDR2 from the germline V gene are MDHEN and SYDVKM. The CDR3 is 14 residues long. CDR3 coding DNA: TGTGCCAGCAGTTTTGAGCTAAGAAATGAAAAACTGTTTTTT. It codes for CASSFELRNEKLFF. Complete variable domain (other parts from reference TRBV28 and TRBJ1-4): DVKVTQSSRYLVKRTGEKVFLECVQDMDHENMFWYRQDPGLGLRLIYFSYDVKMKEKGDIPEGYSVSREKKERFSLILESASTNQTSMYLCASSFELRNEKLFFGSGTQLSVL.

The CDR3 loop reads CASTPGRIYGYTF. CDR3 sequence (DNA): TGTGCCAGCACCCCGGGCAGGATCTATGGCTACACCTTC. The chain recombines TRBV6-2 or TRBV6-3 with TRBJ1-2; D gene ambiguous. Germline V gene lookup returns CDR1 MNHEY and CDR2 SVGEGT. Deletions cut 7 bases from V and 4 bases from J, with 13 bases between. The CDR3 spans 13 residues.

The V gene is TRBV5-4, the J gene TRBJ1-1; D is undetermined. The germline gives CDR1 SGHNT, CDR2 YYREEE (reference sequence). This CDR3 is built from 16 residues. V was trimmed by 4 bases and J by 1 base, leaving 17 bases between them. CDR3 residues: CASSAGVAGKNTEAFF. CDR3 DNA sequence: TGTGCCAGCAGCGCAGGAGTAGCGGGGAAGAACACTGAAGCTTTCTTT.

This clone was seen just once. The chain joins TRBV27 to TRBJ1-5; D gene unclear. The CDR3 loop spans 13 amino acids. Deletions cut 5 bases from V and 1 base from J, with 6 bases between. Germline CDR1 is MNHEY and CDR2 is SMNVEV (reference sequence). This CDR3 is CASSKHSNQPQHF. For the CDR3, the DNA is TGTGCCAGCAGTAAACACAGCAATCAGCCCCAGCATTTT.

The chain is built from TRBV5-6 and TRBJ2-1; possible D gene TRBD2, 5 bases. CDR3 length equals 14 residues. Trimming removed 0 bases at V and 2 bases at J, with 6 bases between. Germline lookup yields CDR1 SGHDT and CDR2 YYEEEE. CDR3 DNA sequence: TGTGCCAGCAGCTTGGGGCGGGCCTACAATGAGCAGTTCTTC. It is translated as CASSLGRAYNEQFF.

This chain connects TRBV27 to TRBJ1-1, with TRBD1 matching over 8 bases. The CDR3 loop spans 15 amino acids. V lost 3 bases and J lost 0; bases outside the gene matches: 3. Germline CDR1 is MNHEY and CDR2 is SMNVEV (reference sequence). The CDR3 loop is CASSFQGAVNTEAFF. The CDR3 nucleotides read TGTGCCAGCAGTTTCCAGGGGGCGGTGAACACTGAAGCTTTCTTT.

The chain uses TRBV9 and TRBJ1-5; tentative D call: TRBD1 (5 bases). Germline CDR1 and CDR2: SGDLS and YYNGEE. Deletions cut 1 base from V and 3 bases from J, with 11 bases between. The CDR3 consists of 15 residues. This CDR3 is CASSVRGMINQPQHF. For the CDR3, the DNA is TGTGCCAGCAGCGTACGGGGGATGATCAATCAGCCCCAGCATTTT.

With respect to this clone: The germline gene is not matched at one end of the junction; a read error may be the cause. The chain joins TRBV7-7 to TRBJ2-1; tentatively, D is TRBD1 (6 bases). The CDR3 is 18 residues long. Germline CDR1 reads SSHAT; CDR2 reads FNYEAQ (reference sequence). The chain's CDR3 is CASSLVPPDRSLYNEQFF. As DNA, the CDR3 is TGTGCTAGCAGCTTAGTGCCCCCTGACAGGTCTCTTTACAATGAGCAGTTCTTC.

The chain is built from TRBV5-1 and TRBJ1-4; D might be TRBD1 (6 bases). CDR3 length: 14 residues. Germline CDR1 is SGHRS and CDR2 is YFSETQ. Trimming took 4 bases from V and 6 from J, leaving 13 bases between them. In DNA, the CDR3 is TGCGCCAGCAGCCTATCACAGGGAGATGAAAAACTGTTTTTT. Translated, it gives CASSLSQGDEKLFF.

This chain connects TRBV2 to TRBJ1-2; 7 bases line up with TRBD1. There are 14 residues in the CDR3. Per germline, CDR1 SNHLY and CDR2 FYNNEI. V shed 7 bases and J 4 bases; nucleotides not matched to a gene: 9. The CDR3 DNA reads TGTGCCAGCAAGCAGAGACAGGGAGTCTATGGCTACACCTTC. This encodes CASKQRQGVYGYTF.

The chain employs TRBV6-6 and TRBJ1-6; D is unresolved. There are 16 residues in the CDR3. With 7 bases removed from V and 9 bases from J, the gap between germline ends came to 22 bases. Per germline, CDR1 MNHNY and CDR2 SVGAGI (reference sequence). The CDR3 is CASNYLPTTPGSPLHF. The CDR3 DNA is TGTGCCAGCAACTATTTGCCAACAACCCCTGGTTCACCCCTCCACTTT.

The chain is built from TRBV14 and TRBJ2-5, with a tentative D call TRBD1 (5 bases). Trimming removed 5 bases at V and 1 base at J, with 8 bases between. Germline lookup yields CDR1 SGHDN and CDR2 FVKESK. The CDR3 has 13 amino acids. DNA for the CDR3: TGTGCCAGCAGCAGACAGCCCCAAGAGACCCAGTACTTC. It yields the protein CASSRQPQETQYF.

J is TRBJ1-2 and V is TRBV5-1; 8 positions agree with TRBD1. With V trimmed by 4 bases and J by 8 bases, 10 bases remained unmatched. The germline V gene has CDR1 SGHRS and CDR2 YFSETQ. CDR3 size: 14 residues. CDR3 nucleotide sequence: TGCGCCAGCAGCGCCGACAGGGGCCTGGGGGGCTACACCTTC. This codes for CASSADRGLGGYTF.

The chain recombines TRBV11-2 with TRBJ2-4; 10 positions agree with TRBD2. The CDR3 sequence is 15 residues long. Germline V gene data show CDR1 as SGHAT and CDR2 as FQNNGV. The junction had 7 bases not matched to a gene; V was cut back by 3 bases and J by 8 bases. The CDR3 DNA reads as TGTGCCAGCAGCTTTCCCCTAGCGGGGGTTGACATTCAGTACTTC. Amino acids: CASSFPLAGVDIQYF.

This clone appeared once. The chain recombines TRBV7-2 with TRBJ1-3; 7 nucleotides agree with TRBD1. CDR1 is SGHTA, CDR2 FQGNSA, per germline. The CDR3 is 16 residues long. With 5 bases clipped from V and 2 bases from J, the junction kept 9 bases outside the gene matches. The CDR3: CASSPLLRGTGNTIYF. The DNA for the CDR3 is TGTGCCAGCAGCCCCCTGCTCAGGGGGACTGGAAACACCATATATTTT.

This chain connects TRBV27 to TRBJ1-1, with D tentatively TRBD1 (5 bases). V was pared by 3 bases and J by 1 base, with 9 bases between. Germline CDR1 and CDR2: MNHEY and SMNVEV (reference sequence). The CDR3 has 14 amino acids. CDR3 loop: CASSLGRENTEAFF. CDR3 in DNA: TGTGCCAGCAGTTTGGGGCGGGAGAACACTGAAGCTTTCTTT.

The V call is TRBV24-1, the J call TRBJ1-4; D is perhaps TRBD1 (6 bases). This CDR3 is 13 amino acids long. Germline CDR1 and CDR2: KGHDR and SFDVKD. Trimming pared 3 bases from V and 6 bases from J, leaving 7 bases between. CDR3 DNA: TGTGCCACCAGTGATAACAGGGATGAAAAACTGTTTTTT. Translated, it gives CATSDNRDEKLFF.